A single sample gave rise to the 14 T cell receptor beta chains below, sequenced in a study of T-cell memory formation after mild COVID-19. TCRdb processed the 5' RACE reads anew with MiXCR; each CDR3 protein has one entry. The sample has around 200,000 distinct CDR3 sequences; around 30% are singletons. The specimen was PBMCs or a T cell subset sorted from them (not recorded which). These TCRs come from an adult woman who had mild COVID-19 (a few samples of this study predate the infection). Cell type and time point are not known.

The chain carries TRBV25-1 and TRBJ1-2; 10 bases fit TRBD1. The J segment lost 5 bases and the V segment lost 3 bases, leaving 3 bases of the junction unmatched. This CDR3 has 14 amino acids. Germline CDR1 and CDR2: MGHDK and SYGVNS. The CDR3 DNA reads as TGTGCCAGCAGTGAGGGGACAGGGGATTATGGCTACACCTTC. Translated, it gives CASSEGTGDYGYTF.

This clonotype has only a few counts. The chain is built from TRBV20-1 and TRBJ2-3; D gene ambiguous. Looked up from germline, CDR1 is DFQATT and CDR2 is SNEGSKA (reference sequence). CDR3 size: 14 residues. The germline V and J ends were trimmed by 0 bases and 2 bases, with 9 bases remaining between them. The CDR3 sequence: CSARDQIVTDTQYF. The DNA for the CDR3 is TGCAGTGCTAGAGATCAGATAGTCACAGATACGCAGTATTTT.

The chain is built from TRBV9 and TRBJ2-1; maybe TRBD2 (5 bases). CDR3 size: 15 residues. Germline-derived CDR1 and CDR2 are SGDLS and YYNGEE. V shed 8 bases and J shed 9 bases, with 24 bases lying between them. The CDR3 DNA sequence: TGTGCCAGTAGCTCGGGGATTTCCCCCCTCGGTGAGCAGTTCTTC. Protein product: CASSSGISPLGEQFF. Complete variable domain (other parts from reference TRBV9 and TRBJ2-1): DSGVTQTPKHLITATGQRVTLRCSPRSGDLSVYWYQQSLDQGLQFLIQYYNGEERAKGNILERFSAQQFPDLHSELNLSSLELGDSALYFCASSSGISPLGEQFFGPGTRLTVL.

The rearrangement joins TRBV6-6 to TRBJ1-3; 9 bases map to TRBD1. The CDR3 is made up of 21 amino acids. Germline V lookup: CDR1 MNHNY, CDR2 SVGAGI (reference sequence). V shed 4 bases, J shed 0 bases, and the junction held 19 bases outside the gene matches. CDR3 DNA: TGTGCCAGCAGTTCCGGATCCACCGGGACAGGGCTAAGGTCCTCTGGAAACACCATATATTTT. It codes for CASSSGSTGTGLRSSGNTIYF.

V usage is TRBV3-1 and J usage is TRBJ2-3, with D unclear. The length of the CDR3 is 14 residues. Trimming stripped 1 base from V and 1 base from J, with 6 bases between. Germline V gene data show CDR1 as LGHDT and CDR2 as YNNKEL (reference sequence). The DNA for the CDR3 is TGTGCCAGCAGCCAAGGATTGGGCACAGATACGCAGTATTTT. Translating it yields CASSQGLGTDTQYF.

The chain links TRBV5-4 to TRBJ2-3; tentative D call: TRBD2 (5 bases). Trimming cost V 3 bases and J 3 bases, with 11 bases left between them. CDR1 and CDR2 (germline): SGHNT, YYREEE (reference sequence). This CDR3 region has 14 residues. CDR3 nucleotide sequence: TGTGCCAGCAGCTCTCGTGGGAGAACAGATACGCAGTATTTT. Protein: CASSSRGRTDTQYF. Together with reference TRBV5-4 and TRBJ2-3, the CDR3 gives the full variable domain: ETGVTQSPTHLIKTRGQQVTLRCSSQSGHNTVSWYQQALGQGPQFIFQYYREEENGRGNFPPRFSGLQFPNYSSELNVNALELDDSALYLCASSSRGRTDTQYFGPGTRLTVL.

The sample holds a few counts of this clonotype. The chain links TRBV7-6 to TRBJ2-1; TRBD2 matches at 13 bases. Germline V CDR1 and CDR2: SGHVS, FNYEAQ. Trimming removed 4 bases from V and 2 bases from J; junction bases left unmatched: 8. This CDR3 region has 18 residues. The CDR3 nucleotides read TGTGCCAGCAGCTGGGGACTAGCGGGGAGTATAACCTACAATGAGCAGTTCTTC. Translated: CASSWGLAGSITYNEQFF. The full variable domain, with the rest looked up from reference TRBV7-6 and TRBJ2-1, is GAGVSQSPRYKVTKRGQDVALRCDPISGHVSLYWYRQALGQGPEFLTYFNYEAQQDKSGLPNDRFSAERPEGSISTLTIQRTEQRDSAMYRCASSWGLAGSITYNEQFFGPGTRLTVL.

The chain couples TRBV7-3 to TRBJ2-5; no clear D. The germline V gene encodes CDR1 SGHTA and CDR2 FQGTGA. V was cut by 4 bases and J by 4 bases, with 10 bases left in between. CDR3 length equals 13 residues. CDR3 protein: CASSSNRLETQYF. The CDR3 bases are TGTGCCAGCAGCTCGAATCGTCTAGAGACCCAGTACTTC.

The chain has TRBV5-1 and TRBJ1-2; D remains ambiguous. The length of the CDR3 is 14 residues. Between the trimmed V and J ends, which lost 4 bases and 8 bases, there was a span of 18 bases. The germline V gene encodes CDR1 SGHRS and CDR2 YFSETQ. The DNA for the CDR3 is TGCGCCAGCAGCCACCAAGAGGCCTCAGAAGGCTACACCTTC. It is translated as CASSHQEASEGYTF.

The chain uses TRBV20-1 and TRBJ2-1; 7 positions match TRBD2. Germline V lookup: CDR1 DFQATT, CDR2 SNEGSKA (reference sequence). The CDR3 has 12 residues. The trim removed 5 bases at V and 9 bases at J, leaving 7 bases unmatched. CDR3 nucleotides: TGCAGTGCTGCCTGGGGAGGGCGTGAGCAGTTCTTC. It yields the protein CSAAWGGREQFF.

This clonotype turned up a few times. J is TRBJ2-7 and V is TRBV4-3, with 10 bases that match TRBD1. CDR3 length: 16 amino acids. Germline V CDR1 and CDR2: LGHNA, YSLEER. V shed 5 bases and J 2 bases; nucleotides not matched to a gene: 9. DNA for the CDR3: TGCGCCAGCAGCTATTCCGGGACAGGGGAAACCTACGAGCAGTACTTC. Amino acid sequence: CASSYSGTGETYEQYF.

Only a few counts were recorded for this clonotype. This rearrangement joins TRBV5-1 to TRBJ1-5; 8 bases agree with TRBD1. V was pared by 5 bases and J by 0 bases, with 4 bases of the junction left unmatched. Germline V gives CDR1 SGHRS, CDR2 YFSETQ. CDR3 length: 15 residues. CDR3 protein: CASRLTGDSNQPQHF. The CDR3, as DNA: TGCGCCAGCAGACTGACAGGGGATAGCAATCAGCCCCAGCATTTT.

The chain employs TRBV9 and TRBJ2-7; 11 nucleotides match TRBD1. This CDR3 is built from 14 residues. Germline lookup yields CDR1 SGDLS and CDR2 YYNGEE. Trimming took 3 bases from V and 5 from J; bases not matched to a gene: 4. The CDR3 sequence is CASSGGQGANEQYF. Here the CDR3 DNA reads TGTGCCAGCAGCGGTGGACAGGGGGCGAACGAGCAGTACTTC.

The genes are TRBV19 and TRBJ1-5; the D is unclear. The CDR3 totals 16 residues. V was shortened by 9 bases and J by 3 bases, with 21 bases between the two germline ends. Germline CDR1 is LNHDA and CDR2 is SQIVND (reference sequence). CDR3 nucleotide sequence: TGTGCCAGGATTCCTCGGCGAGGTAGGGCCAATCAGCCCCAGCATTTT. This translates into CARIPRRGRANQPQHF.